Listed below are T cell receptor beta chains from one sample, sequenced in a study of blood T cell repertoires in COVID-19. Libraries were prepared by immunoSEQ multiplex PCR; TCRdb keeps only in-frame clonotypes and omits some of them. Among around 230,000 clones, around 82% were seen once, and the ten largest hold 8% to 10%. Sequenced sample: peripheral blood. These TCRs come from a woman aged 45-65 years with acute or convalescent COVID-19. CDR3s include the opening cysteine and the closing phenylalanine or tryptophan. The D gene is left open where the match is weak. Expanded clones are given a class, and other clones once, few, many or no size at all.

j_gene,abundance,d_gene,v_gene,CDR3nt,CDR3aa
TRBJ1-5,.,TRBD1,TRBV2,TGTGCCAGCAGTGCCACAGGGGGGACTCAGCCCCAGCATTTT,CASSATGGTQPQHF
TRBJ2-1,many,TRBD1,TRBV3-1/TRBV3-2,TGTGCCAGCAGCCAAGATGGGACAGGGTTCTACAATGAGCAGTTCTTC,CASSQDGTGFYNEQFF
TRBJ2-5,once,.,TRBV2,TGTGCCAGCAGTGTTGGTCAGGTGGAGACCCAGTACTTC,CASSVGQVETQYF
TRBJ2-7,.,.,TRBV29-1,TGCAGCGTCACGAAAGTTGTCAGGGGTTACGAGCAGTACTTC,CSVTKVVRGYEQYF
TRBJ1-2,.,.,TRBV18,TGTGCCAGCTCACCATATACCGGGAACTCGGTTGGCTACACCTTC,CASSPYTGNSVGYTF
TRBJ1-6,.,TRBD1,TRBV7-7,TGTGCTAGCAGCTCGGAGGGGGCGCGATCACCCCTCCACTTT,CASSSEGARSPLHF
TRBJ2-7,.,TRBD2,TRBV28,TGTGCCAGCATGGTGGCCGGCGGGAGACCGGGCGAGCAGTACTTC,CASMVAGGRPGEQYF
TRBJ1-5,.,.,TRBV25-1,TGTGCCAGCAGTGCGACAGGTTACAATCAGCCCCAGCATTTT,CASSATGYNQPQHF
TRBJ2-7,.,.,TRBV6-5,TGTGCCAGCAGTTACTCTCAGGGTGCCTACGAGCAGTACTTC,CASSYSQGAYEQYF
TRBJ2-3,.,TRBD2,TRBV6-1,TGTGCCAGCAGTCGGACTAGATACACAGATACGCAGTATTTT,CASSRTRYTDTQYF
TRBJ1-5,.,.,TRBV5-1,TGCGCCAGCAGCTTGTTAGAGGGCGGTTTGCCCCAGCATTTT,CASSLLEGGLPQHF
TRBJ2-5,.,TRBD1,TRBV11-2,TGTGCCAGCAGCTTAGGGACGGACAGGGGGATTGAGACCCAGTACTTC,CASSLGTDRGIETQYF
TRBJ2-6,.,.,TRBV6-5,TGTGCCAGCAGTTCCTCACAGGTCTCTGGGGCCAACGTCCTGACTTTC,CASSSSQVSGANVLTF
TRBJ1-3,.,.,TRBV14,TGTGCCAGCAGCCAAGCCCGTAACTCTGGAAACACCATATATTTT,CASSQARNSGNTIYF
TRBJ2-2,once,.,TRBV7-9,TGTGCCAGCAGCCCCATCGGCCAGGCCTCCGGGGAGCTGTTTTTT,CASSPIGQASGELFF
TRBJ1-2,.,.,TRBV28,TGTGCCAGCAGTTTATTTCTCGACAGAGATGTCAACCTTTATGGCTACACCTTC,CASSLFLDRDVNLYGYTF
TRBJ2-1,.,.,TRBV4-1,TGCGCCAGCAGCCAAGACCTTGCTTTCGATCTAGAGCAGTTCTTC,CASSQDLAFDLEQFF
TRBJ2-2,.,TRBD1,TRBV28,TGTGCCAGCAGTTGGACAGGGGGTAGAGGCGCCGGGGAGCTGTTTTTT,CASSWTGGRGAGELFF
TRBJ2-3,few,TRBD2,TRBV5-1,TGCGCCAGCAGCTACGGACTAGCGGGAGGTGCAGATACGCAGTATTTT,CASSYGLAGGADTQYF
TRBJ2-4,.,TRBD1,TRBV4-1,TGCGCCAGCAGCCAAGGGGATACAGGGGTGGGAAACATTCAGTACTTC,CASSQGDTGVGNIQYF
TRBJ2-5,.,.,TRBV10-1,TGCGCCAGCAGTGAGTCCGGGATACAGCGGGCGGGGACCCAGTACTTC,CASSESGIQRAGTQYF
TRBJ2-3,.,TRBD1,TRBV24-1,TGTGCCACCAGTGCTCGCGCAGGGGGATATACAGATACGCAGTATTTT,CATSARAGGYTDTQYF
TRBJ2-7,.,.,TRBV30,TGTGCCTGGAGTGTAGACGGGAGCCCCTCCTACGAGCAGTACTTC,CAWSVDGSPSYEQYF
TRBJ2-2,.,TRBD1,TRBV5-1,TGCGCCAGCAGCTTGGAGGGACAGTTCGTTTTGGACACCGGGGAGCTGTTTTTT,CASSLEGQFVLDTGELFF
TRBJ2-6,.,.,TRBV5-4,TGTGCCTGGTATAGAAGATTCTCTGGGGCCAACGTCCTGACTTTC,CAWYRRFSGANVLTF
TRBJ2-5,.,TRBD1,TRBV29-1,TGCAGCCCTGGGACAGGGGGACTAATTCAAGAGACCCAGTACTTC,CSPGTGGLIQETQYF